Listed below are T cell receptor beta chains from one sample, sequenced in a study of T cell repertoires in cytomegalovirus infection. Antigens of these TCRs are unknown. TCRdb itself ran the reads through MiXCR, one entry per CDR3 protein. Of around 430,000 distinct CDR3 sequences listed, 42% were seen once; the top ten hold 43%. The specimen comprised cultured PBMCs, sampled from culture after CMV antigen stimulation. These receptors came from a human donor in good health (CMV status not recorded). Some clones in this sample may be carry-over from other donors' samples. Both conserved end residues are trimmed from each CDR3. Only some rows state a clone size, as once, few, many or a class for expanded clones.

v_gene	j_gene	abundance	len	CDR3aa
TRBV20-1	TRBJ2-7	few	11	SARTSGTYEQY
TRBV6-2/TRBV6-3	TRBJ2-1	.	15	ASSYRETGQPYNEQF
TRBV5-4	TRBJ2-3	.	14	ASSLSREWGADTQY
TRBV4-1	TRBJ1-5	few	13	ASSPGADSNQPQH
TRBV4-1	TRBJ2-1	few	14	ASSQGPGLANNEQF
TRBV6-2/TRBV6-3	TRBJ2-3	few	15	ASSYSKTGLRTDTQY
TRBV6-6	TRBJ1-5	.	14	ASSYSRTGHNQPQH
TRBV5-4	TRBJ1-1	few	11	ASSLAGAVEAF
TRBV6-2/TRBV6-3	TRBJ2-1	.	13	ASRGGGGKGNEQF
TRBV7-2	TRBJ1-5	.	13	ASSERTGGYQPQH
TRBV20-1	TRBJ2-3	.	10	SARSIGDTQY
TRBV9	TRBJ2-6	.	17	ASSVATGQGSSGANVLT
TRBV28	TRBJ2-7	.	12	ASRGMAAPYEQY
TRBV20-1	TRBJ2-3	.	15	SARDPSLRGGTDTQY
TRBV7-2	TRBJ1-1	.	11	ASGSRQNTEAF
TRBV19	TRBJ1-5	.	14	ASSIDRVLTGQPQH
TRBV7-9	TRBJ2-5	.	12	ASSLNLAGETQY
TRBV24-1	TRBJ2-1	.	13	ATSGEPGVPNEQF
TRBV19	TRBJ1-2	few	13	ASISAGTRSYGYT
TRBV6-1	TRBJ1-6	.	11	ASRAGPRSPLH
TRBV5-4	TRBJ2-7	.	12	ASSSSDRLYEQY
TRBV6-5	TRBJ2-1	.	15	ASSPRTGRSSYNEQF
TRBV28	TRBJ1-3	.	14	ASSLRPSGYRNTIY
TRBV27	TRBJ2-7	.	14	ASSSGTLVFGNEQY
TRBV7-6	TRBJ2-1	many	13	ASSLGLAGLNEQF
TRBV7-2	TRBJ2-2	.	17	ASSFPRTSGRAHTGELF
TRBV19	TRBJ2-7	.	11	ASSRDNTYEQY
TRBV7-2	TRBJ2-6	.	13	ASSQTYSGANVLT
TRBV19	TRBJ2-5	.	12	ASSTTGPKETQY
TRBV20-1	TRBJ2-1	.	10	SAVEFGNEQF
TRBV6-1	TRBJ1-6	few	13	ASSEAGIYNSPLH
TRBV11-2	TRBJ1-1	.	13	ASSPRDTMNTEAF
TRBV7-2	TRBJ2-3	many	12	ASSFDRSTDTQY
TRBV7-2	TRBJ2-1	few	10	ASSRLGNEQF
TRBV7-6	TRBJ2-3	few	11	ASGTAGGNTQY
TRBV7-2	TRBJ2-2	.	11	ASSAGPTGELF
TRBV7-9	TRBJ1-4	once	11	ASSLRIGEKLF
TRBV19	TRBJ2-7	.	12	ASSPRDAYYEQY
TRBV5-1	TRBJ2-1	.	13	ASSFGQVGYNEQF
TRBV29-1	TRBJ2-3	.	12	SVGDRGPVDTQY
TRBV2	TRBJ2-3	.	12	ASSAGLRPDTQY
TRBV7-8	TRBJ1-1	.	11	ASTLTRFTEAF
TRBV7-2	TRBJ2-2	.	11	ASKGIVAGELF
TRBV11-2	TRBJ1-4	.	13	ASRLFGGTNEKLF
TRBV12-3/TRBV12-4	TRBJ2-5	.	11	ASTWGVSETQY
TRBV7-2	TRBJ1-5	many	12	ASSLGRTYQPQH
TRBV19	TRBJ2-3	.	11	ASSGALVGTQY
TRBV12-3/TRBV12-4	TRBJ1-6	few	12	ASSLALGTRLLH